The 29 T cell receptor beta chains in this list originate from one sample, sequenced in a study of monozygotic twins with inflammatory bowel disease. TCRdb reprocessed the 5' RACE reads, with one entry per CDR3 protein and no DNA. This table lists some 300,000 distinct CDR3 sequences. Sequencing was carried out using blood. The receptors originated from a human donor with ulcerative colitis or Crohn's disease, or a healthy co-twin of an affected twin (not recorded which).

V gene TRBV12-3 or TRBV12-4 combines with J gene TRBJ2-3; TCRdb's D gene call, TRBD2, goes unchecked for lack of DNA. The length of the CDR3 is 16 residues. CDR3 in amino acids: CASTQVPGSRTDTQYF.

The chain couples TRBV20-1 to TRBJ2-7; lacking DNA, the TRBD1 call made by TCRdb goes unchecked. The germline gives CDR1 DFQATT, CDR2 SNEGSKA (reference sequence). This CDR3 has 13 amino acids. The CDR3 reads CSHTDRDSYEQYF.

The rearrangement links TRBV20-1 to TRBJ2-5; there is no DNA to check the TCRdb D call of TRBD1. The CDR3 totals 15 residues. CDR1 DFQATT and CDR2 SNEGSKA come from the germline V gene (reference sequence). The chain's CDR3 is CSANTGWGTQETQYF.

The chain employs TRBV7-2 and TRBJ2-3; without DNA, the TCRdb call of TRBD1 cannot be checked. This CDR3 has 16 amino acids. Germline V gene data show CDR1 as SGHTA and CDR2 as FQGNSA. The CDR3 sequence is CASSLEGQLSTDTQYF.

The chain has TRBV4-3 and TRBJ2-3; there is no DNA to check the TCRdb D call of TRBD1. The CDR3 consists of 15 residues. Per germline, CDR1 LGHNA and CDR2 YSLEER. CDR3 loop: CASSQERGSHTTQYF.

The chain couples TRBV27 to TRBJ1-1; the D call of TRBD1 rests on TCRdb alone, since no DNA is present to check it. The CDR3 runs to 14 residues. Germline V gives CDR1 MNHEY, CDR2 SMNVEV (reference sequence). CDR3: CASRLLWGNTEAFF.

CDR3 sequence reads: CASSGTSGGNEQFF. V is TRBV6-4 and J is TRBJ2-1; TCRdb's D call, TRBD2, is unchecked because there is no DNA. Germline-derived CDR1 and CDR2 are MRHNA and SNTAGT. The CDR3 length is 14 residues.

The CDR3 is CSVWSDRYEQYF. J is TRBJ2-7 and V is TRBV29-1. The CDR3 is 12 residues long. Per the germline V gene, CDR1 is SQVTM and CDR2 is ANQGSEA.

This sequence joins TRBV20-1 and TRBJ2-1; checking the TCRdb D call of TRBD2 is not possible without DNA. This CDR3 spans 14 amino acids. The germline V gene encodes CDR1 DFQATT and CDR2 SNEGSKA (reference sequence). CDR3 region: CSARLAERNNEQFF.

The V gene is TRBV7-9, the J gene TRBJ1-1; TCRdb gives TRBD1 as the D gene, but with no DNA this cannot be confirmed. Germline-derived CDR1 and CDR2 are SEHNR and FQNEAQ (reference sequence). The CDR3 contains 15 residues. The CDR3 region is CASSRWTGQNTEAFF.

Here the CDR3 reads CASSLVNQETQYF. The chain has TRBV7-3 and TRBJ2-5. Germline V gene sequence: CDR1 SGHTA, CDR2 FQGTGA. CDR3 length: 13 residues.

The chain has TRBV7-9 and TRBJ2-3. CDR1 and CDR2 from the germline V gene are SEHNR and FQNEAQ (reference sequence). The CDR3 has 13 amino acids. The CDR3 region is CASSYGNTDTQYF.

The rearrangement uses TRBV24-1 and TRBJ2-5; the TRBD1 assignment by TCRdb is unverifiable without DNA. This CDR3 is 16 amino acids long. Germline V lookup: CDR1 KGHDR, CDR2 SFDVKD. Here the CDR3 reads CATSDPDRGYGETQYF.

The chain carries TRBV5-1 and TRBJ2-7; the D gene TCRdb calls, TRBD2, cannot be checked with no DNA. This CDR3 is 18 amino acids long. CDR1 and CDR2 from the germline V gene are SGHRS and YFSETQ. The chain's CDR3 is CASSPQGLAGGPRGEQYF. The full variable domain, completed using reference TRBV5-1 and TRBJ2-7, is KAGVTQTPRYLIKTRGQQVTLSCSPISGHRSVSWYQQTPGQGLQFLFEYFSETQRNKGNFPGRFSGRQFSNSRSEMNVSTLELGDSALYLCASSPQGLAGGPRGEQYFGPGTRLTVT.

The chain links TRBV20-1 to TRBJ2-7. Germline V lookup: CDR1 DFQATT, CDR2 SNEGSKA (reference sequence). The CDR3 contains 13 residues. The CDR3 loop reads CSAREQGPREQYF.

J is TRBJ1-2 and V is TRBV7-2. This CDR3 contains 14 residues. CDR1 is SGHTA and CDR2 is FQGNSA in the germline V gene. The CDR3 sequence: CASSFRDDSGGYTF.

The rearrangement joins TRBV29-1 to TRBJ2-1; the D call of TRBD1 rests on TCRdb alone, since no DNA is present to check it. The CDR3 loop spans 14 amino acids. Germline loops: CDR1 SQVTM, CDR2 ANQGSEA. This CDR3 is CSVESGQGLNEQFF.

The chain joins TRBV7-3 to TRBJ2-7; with no DNA, the TCRdb D assignment of TRBD1 cannot be verified. The CDR3 totals 14 residues. Germline CDR1 SGHTA, CDR2 FQGTGA. CDR3: CASSLTPGPYEQYF. Together with reference TRBV7-3 and TRBJ2-7, the CDR3 gives the full variable domain: GAGVSQTPSNKVTEKGKYVELRCDPISGHTALYWYRQSLGQGPEFLIYFQGTGAADDSGLPNDRFFAVRPEGSVSTLKIQRTERGDSAVYLCASSLTPGPYEQYFGPGTRLTVT.

The chain combines TRBV7-8 with TRBJ2-1; the D gene TCRdb calls, TRBD2, cannot be checked with no DNA. This CDR3 has 17 amino acids. Germline V gives CDR1 SGHVS, CDR2 FQNEAQ. CDR3 loop: CASSLASGASGSNEQFF.

V gene TRBV6-5 combines with J gene TRBJ2-7; TCRdb's assignment of TRBD1 cannot be checked, as there is no DNA. The CDR3 length is 15 residues. CDR1 MNHEY and CDR2 SVGAGI come from the germline V gene. CDR3 loop: CASSYSTGALSEQYF.

The chain employs TRBV5-6 and TRBJ2-2; TCRdb indicates TRBD2, and absent DNA this call remains unverified. CDR1 SGHDT and CDR2 YYEEEE come from the germline V gene. The CDR3 is made up of 15 amino acids. Here the CDR3 reads CASSLGALNTGELFF. The variable domain in full, with the rest retrieved from reference TRBV5-6 and TRBJ2-2, is DAGVTQSPTHLIKTRGQQVTLRCSPKSGHDTVSWYQQALGQGPQFIFQYYEEEERQRGNFPDRFSGHQFPNYSSELNVNALLLGDSALYLCASSLGALNTGELFFGEGSRLTVL.

V usage is TRBV7-9 and J usage is TRBJ2-7; no DNA is available, so the TRBD1 call from TCRdb remains unchecked. CDR3 length: 16 amino acids. The germline CDR1 and CDR2 sequences are SEHNR and FQNEAQ (reference sequence). The chain's CDR3 is CASSLSLGTGAYEQYF.

The gene calls are TRBV11-2 and TRBJ2-1. CDR3 length equals 19 residues. Germline V lookup: CDR1 SGHAT, CDR2 FQNNGV. CDR3 loop: CASSLVFFGGPSSYNEQFF.

This chain connects TRBV4-2 to TRBJ2-2. Germline CDR1 LGHNA, CDR2 YNFKEQ. The CDR3 is 14 residues long. The CDR3 sequence: CASSHLGVTGELFF.

CDR3 protein: CASSSAVGQGNEQYF. The chain joins TRBV7-2 to TRBJ2-7; TCRdb designates TRBD1, a call that cannot be tested without DNA. The germline CDR1 and CDR2 sequences are SGHTA and FQGNSA. The CDR3 has 15 residues.

The chain recombines TRBV2 with TRBJ2-7; TCRdb's D call, TRBD1, is unchecked because there is no DNA. This CDR3 spans 15 amino acids. CDR1 is SNHLY, CDR2 FYNNEI, per germline. CDR3 sequence reads: CASNDPGQGAYEQYF.

The chain combines TRBV4-3 with TRBJ1-1. Per germline, CDR1 LGHNA and CDR2 YSLEER. The CDR3 totals 13 residues. CDR3 residues: CASSQMANTEAFF.

CDR3 residues: CASSLGAQGNQPQHF. The V and J genes are TRBV13 and TRBJ1-5. The germline V gene has CDR1 PRHDT and CDR2 FYEKMQ (reference sequence). The CDR3 is made up of 15 amino acids. The whole variable domain, remainder taken from reference TRBV13 and TRBJ1-5, is AAGVIQSPRHLIKEKRETATLKCYPIPRHDTVYWYQQGPGQDPQFLISFYEKMQSDKGSIPDRFSAQQFSDYHSELNMSSLELGDSALYFCASSLGAQGNQPQHFGDGTRLSIL.

The chain combines TRBV7-8 with TRBJ2-7; TCRdb's assignment of TRBD1 cannot be checked, as there is no DNA. Germline loops: CDR1 SGHVS, CDR2 FQNEAQ. The CDR3 is 15 amino acids. The CDR3 is CASSGEVTVHYEQYF. The full variable domain, in which reference TRBV7-8 and TRBJ2-7 provide the parts outside the CDR3, is GAGVSQSPRYKVAKRGQDVALRCDPISGHVSLFWYQQALGQGPEFLTYFQNEAQLDKSGLPSDRFFAERPEGSVSTLKIQRTQQEDSAVYLCASSGEVTVHYEQYFGPGTRLTVT.